The 23 T cell receptor beta chains presented below share a single source sample, sequenced in a study of blood T cell repertoires in COVID-19. The table came from immunoSEQ multiplex PCR; TCRdb's copy has only in-frame clones and leaves some out. Of about 220,000 clones listed, 65% to 85% are singletons. The sequenced material came from peripheral blood. The receptors come from a woman in her twenties or thirties who had recovered from COVID-19.

This chain connects TRBV7-9 to TRBJ1-1; perhaps TRBD1 as D (6 bases). The CDR3 is made up of 15 amino acids. Germline V lookup: CDR1 SEHNR, CDR2 FQNEAQ (reference sequence). V lost 0 bases, J lost 3 bases, and 11 bases lay in between. DNA of the CDR3: TGTGCCAGCAGCTTAGCGACAGGTTTCGACACTGAAGCTTTCTTT. Translating gives CASSLATGFDTEAFF.

V is TRBV2 and J is TRBJ2-1; 8 bases fit TRBD2. Looked up from germline, CDR1 is SNHLY and CDR2 is FYNNEI. The CDR3 length is 12 residues. V lost 11 bases and J lost 8; bases outside the gene matches: 8. The CDR3 is CAFISGIDEQFF. The CDR3 nucleotides read TGTGCCTTCATTAGCGGGATCGATGAGCAGTTCTTC.

This chain links TRBV4-1 with TRBJ2-7, with a tentative D call TRBD2 (6 bases). The CDR3 totals 12 residues. Deletions cut 1 base from V and 6 bases from J, with 7 bases between. Germline values: CDR1 MGHRA, CDR2 YSYEKL. The CDR3 DNA is TGCGCCAGCAGCCAAGCGGGAGCCGAGCAGTACTTC. This codes for CASSQAGAEQYF.

The rearrangement joins TRBV28 to TRBJ1-5; TRBD1 is a possible D gene (5 bases). The CDR3 contains 15 residues. Looked up from germline, CDR1 is MDHEN and CDR2 is SYDVKM. Trimming removed 5 bases at V and 0 bases at J, with 11 bases between. CDR3 protein: CASSPRQFSNQPQHF. Written as DNA, the CDR3 is TGTGCCAGCAGTCCCCGACAGTTTAGCAATCAGCCCCAGCATTTT.

The rearrangement joins TRBV6-5 to TRBJ2-7, with 8 bases identical to TRBD2. There are 15 residues in the CDR3. Germline V gene lookup returns CDR1 MNHEY and CDR2 SVGAGI. J lost 4 bases, V lost 0 bases, and 5 bases had no gene match. The CDR3 nucleotides are TGTGCCAGCAGTTACTCGGGGCTAGCGGGTTACGAGCAGTACTTC. As protein: CASSYSGLAGYEQYF.

The CDR3: CASSYSSRADAFF. The CDR3 bases are TGTGCCAGCAGTTACTCGAGCAGGGCGGACGCTTTCTTT. The chain links TRBV6-5 to TRBJ1-1, with TRBD1 as a possible D gene (5 bases). This CDR3 has 13 residues. Trimming left V 0 bases short and J 11 bases short, with 13 bases between. The germline gives CDR1 MNHEY, CDR2 SVGAGI.

The rearrangement joins TRBV3-1 (or the pseudogene TRBV3-2) to TRBJ2-1; 11 bases agree with TRBD2. The CDR3 runs to 15 residues. Trimming took 5 bases from V and 4 from J; bases not matched to a gene: 4. The germline V gene encodes CDR1 LGHDT and CDR2 YNNKEL (reference sequence). The CDR3 here is CASSVTSGSYNEQFF. As DNA, the CDR3 is TGTGCCAGCAGCGTTACTAGCGGGAGTTACAATGAGCAGTTCTTC.

The chain is built from TRBV11-3 and TRBJ2-2; no clear D gene. V lost 5 bases to trimming and J lost 4 bases, with 20 bases between them. The CDR3 loop spans 17 amino acids. CDR1 and CDR2 (germline): SGHNT, YENEEA. In DNA form, the CDR3 reads TGTGCCAGCAGCCCTTTTCTCGGTGCGGAATCCACCGGGGAGCTGTTTTTT. Translation gives CASSPFLGAESTGELFF. Based on the CDR3 plus reference TRBV11-3 and TRBJ2-2, the full variable domain is EAGVVQSPRYKIIEKKQPVAFWCNPISGHNTLYWYLQNLGQGPELLIRYENEEAVDDSQLPKDRFSAERLKGVDSTLKIQPAELGDSAVYLCASSPFLGAESTGELFFGEGSRLTVL.

This chain links TRBV9 with TRBJ1-1, with D possibly matching TRBD1 (5 bases). Trimming took 3 bases from V and 2 from J, leaving 8 bases between them. Germline V lookup: CDR1 SGDLS, CDR2 YYNGEE. The CDR3 runs 13 residues. The CDR3 DNA is TGTGCCAGCAGCGCAGGACAAAACACTGAAGCTTTCTTT. Amino acids: CASSAGQNTEAFF.

The chain combines TRBV10-3 with TRBJ2-3; maybe TRBD2 (6 bases). This CDR3 contains 14 residues. The germline gives CDR1 ENHRY, CDR2 SYGVKD. V shed 10 bases and J shed 3 bases, with 17 bases lying between them. The CDR3: CATRPGLPTDTQYF. The CDR3 DNA sequence: TGTGCCACCCGGCCGGGACTTCCTACAGATACGCAGTATTTT.

The chain joins TRBV27 to TRBJ2-3; the match to TRBD2 covers 8 bases. Per germline, CDR1 MNHEY and CDR2 SMNVEV (reference sequence). The CDR3 length is 16 residues. V lost 6 bases to trimming and J lost 2 bases; unmatched junction nucleotides: 10. CDR3 loop: CASRATGTRITDTQYF. In nucleotides, the CDR3 is TGTGCCAGCAGGGCGACCGGGACTAGGATCACAGATACGCAGTATTTT.

This rearrangement joins TRBV12-5 to TRBJ2-2; D is unresolved. V was pared by 6 bases and J by 3 bases, with 5 bases between. This CDR3 contains 12 residues. Germline V CDR1 and CDR2: LGHNT, FRNRAP. The CDR3 region is CASGRDTGELFF. The CDR3 bases are TGTGCTAGTGGACGGGACACCGGGGAGCTGTTTTTT.

The chain has TRBV7-9 and TRBJ2-1; D is possibly TRBD1 (6 bases). The CDR3 totals 13 residues. Germline lookup yields CDR1 SEHNR and CDR2 FQNEAQ (reference sequence). Trimming cost V 3 bases and J 8 bases, with 11 bases left between them. The CDR3 reads CASSFDRLYEQFF. CDR3 DNA sequence: TGTGCCAGCAGCTTTGACAGGCTCTATGAGCAGTTCTTC.

This clone has only one observation. The V gene is TRBV15, the J gene TRBJ1-1; no reliable D call. The V end lost 0 bases, the J end lost 1 base, and 9 bases lay between the germline ends. There are 15 residues in the CDR3. Germline assignment: CDR1 LNHNV and CDR2 YYDKDF (reference sequence). CDR3 nucleotides: TGTGCCACCAGCAGAGATATAGCGGGGAACACTGAAGCTTTCTTT. It is translated as CATSRDIAGNTEAFF.

The V call is TRBV27, the J call TRBJ1-2, with D uncertain. V lost 6 bases and J lost 1, with 9 bases in between. The CDR3 is made up of 13 amino acids. CDR1 MNHEY and CDR2 SMNVEV come from the germline V gene (reference sequence). This chain's CDR3 is CASRPTDNYGYTF. The CDR3 coding sequence is TGTGCCAGCAGGCCGACTGATAACTATGGCTACACCTTC.

The rearrangement joins TRBV29-1 to TRBJ1-5; TRBD1 matches 9 bases. The CDR3 contains 13 residues. Germline V lookup: CDR1 SQVTM, CDR2 ANQGSEA. V dropped 5 bases and J dropped 5; count of bases not matched to a gene: 4. CDR3 coding DNA: TGCAGCGTTCGACAGGGGGGGGATCAGCCCCAGCATTTT. It specifies CSVRQGGDQPQHF.

V gene TRBV9 combines with J gene TRBJ2-3; D might be TRBD2 (7 bases). This CDR3 is built from 17 residues. The V gene lost 3 bases and the J gene lost 1 base, with 18 bases spanning the gap. Germline V gene data show CDR1 as SGDLS and CDR2 as YYNGEE. This CDR3 reads CASSEGGGPGGTDTQYF. The CDR3 DNA is TGTGCCAGCAGCGAAGGGGGGGGCCCGGGAGGCACAGATACGCAGTATTTT.

The genes are TRBV27 and TRBJ2-1; 10 bases are a match to TRBD2. The V segment lost 3 bases and the J segment 2 bases; nucleotides outside the gene matches: 1. Germline CDR1 is MNHEY and CDR2 is SMNVEV (reference sequence). CDR3 length equals 15 residues. The chain's CDR3 is CASSLGLATYNEQFF. The CDR3 DNA follows: TGTGCCAGCAGTTTGGGACTAGCGACCTACAATGAGCAGTTCTTC.

This chain connects TRBV12-3 or TRBV12-4 to TRBJ2-7; 10 positions match TRBD1. V lost 5 bases to trimming and J lost 4 bases; unmatched junction nucleotides: 2. The CDR3 is made up of 13 amino acids. The CDR3 here is CASSRQGAYEQYF. The CDR3 nucleotides read TGTGCCAGCAGTCGACAGGGGGCTTACGAGCAGTACTTC.

V gene TRBV5-6 combines with J gene TRBJ1-2; TRBD1 matches 8 bases. Germline lookup yields CDR1 SGHDT and CDR2 YYEEEE. V trimming: 3 bases; J trimming: 6 bases; junction bases outside the gene matches: 10. The CDR3 extends over 15 amino acids. The CDR3 DNA is TGTGCCAGCAGCTCTAGCTATCAGGGGGCTGATGGCTACACCTTC. Translated: CASSSSYQGADGYTF.

V is TRBV6-5 and J is TRBJ1-6; D unclear. The CDR3 totals 16 residues. The germline gives CDR1 MNHEY, CDR2 SVGAGI. The V gene lost 0 bases and the J gene lost 0 bases, with 6 bases spanning the gap. CDR3 DNA sequence: TGTGCCAGCAGTTACTCACCGAGCTCCTATAATTCACCCCTCCACTTT. Amino acids: CASSYSPSSYNSPLHF.

The chain uses TRBV14 and TRBJ2-7; 10 bases agree with TRBD2. Unmatched junction bases numbered 5, after V lost 1 base and J lost 2 bases. Germline assignment: CDR1 SGHDN and CDR2 FVKESK. The CDR3 extends over 16 amino acids. The CDR3 DNA follows: TGTGCCAGCAGCCAAGTCCGGCTAGCGGGAGCCTACGAGCAGTACTTC. Its protein is CASSQVRLAGAYEQYF.

The rearrangement uses TRBV6-5 and TRBJ1-4, with TRBD1 identical over 7 bases. The CDR3 is 14 residues long. Trimming removed 6 bases from V and 4 bases from J; junction bases left unmatched: 5. Germline V lookup: CDR1 MNHEY, CDR2 SVGAGI. CDR3 residues: CASRADRDNEKLFF. The CDR3 nucleotides read TGTGCCAGCAGAGCAGACAGGGATAATGAAAAACTGTTTTTT.